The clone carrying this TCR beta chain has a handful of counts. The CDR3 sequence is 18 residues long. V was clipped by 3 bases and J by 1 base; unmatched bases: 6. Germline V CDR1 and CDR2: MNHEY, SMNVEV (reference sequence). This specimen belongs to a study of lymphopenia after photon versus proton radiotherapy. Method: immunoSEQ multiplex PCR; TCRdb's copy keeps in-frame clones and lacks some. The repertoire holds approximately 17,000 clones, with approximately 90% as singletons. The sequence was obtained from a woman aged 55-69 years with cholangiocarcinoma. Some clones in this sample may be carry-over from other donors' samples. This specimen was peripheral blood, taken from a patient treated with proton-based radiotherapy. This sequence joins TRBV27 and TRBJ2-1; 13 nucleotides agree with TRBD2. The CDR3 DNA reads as TGTGCCAGCAGTTTCGAACTAGCGGGAGGGTTTTCCTACAATGAGCAGTTCTTC. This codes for CASSFELAGGFSYNEQFF.